This T cell receptor (beta chain) comes out of a study of CD8+CD57+ T cells in acquired aplastic anemia. Study details: CD4+ and CD8+ cells, once sorted, gave DNA averaging 3.2 ug. Healthy donors yielded some 10 million CD4+ cell reads on average. Whole-study findings and limits: Significance was not reached for CD8+ Simpson's diversity between patients and controls. Roughly 31 CD8+ CDR3 sequences occurred in both the patients and the controls.

This clonotype was seen a few times. The target antigen is unknown. CDR3 and TCR beta VDJ profiling relied on genomic DNA as the template. TCRdb re-called the reads with MiXCR, one entry per CDR3 protein. The sample consists of roughly 160,000 distinct CDR3 sequences, 50% to 75% of them appearing once. There are 17 residues in the CDR3. Germline loops: CDR1 DFQATT, CDR2 SNEGSKA (reference sequence). V shed 0 bases, J shed 3 bases, and the junction held 9 bases outside the gene matches. Sequencing was carried out using sorted CD4+, CD8+, or CD8+CD57+ T cells (not recorded which) from PBMCs. This receptor was identified in a human donor in good health. The gene calls are TRBV20-1 and TRBJ1-1, with 11 positions matching TRBD1. The CDR3 DNA follows: TGCAGTGCTAGAGAGGACAGGGGGCCCGGGTCGTACACTGAAGCTTTCTTT. Translating gives CSAREDRGPGSYTEAFF.